Below, 25 T cell receptor beta chains from the same sample are listed, as sequenced in a study of regulatory T cells in long-lasting Graves disease. Time point given: newly diagnosed GD, antithyroid drugs for less than 3 months. PBMCs provided the RNA from which the TCR library was made. Both iRepertoire HTBI primers and Arm-PCR of CDR3 regions were used to build the TCR beta libraries. TCRdb re-called the multiplex PCR reads through MiXCR, storing one row per CDR3 protein. The repertoire consists of about 500,000 distinct CDR3 sequences, with approximately 12% occurring once and the leading ten covering about 8.3%. This sample also belongs to another study, concerning T cells in Graves' hyperthyroidism and ophthalmopathy.

The source material was peripheral blood mononuclear cells (PBMCs), sampled at new diagnosis, from a patient treated with antithyroid drugs. Source of these receptors: a woman aged 25 to 39 with Graves disease.

The gene calls are TRBV6-2 or TRBV6-3 and TRBJ2-3; no reliable D call. Trimming cost V 6 bases and J 2 bases, with 12 bases left between them. CDR3 length: 14 residues. CDR1 and CDR2 (germline): MNHEY, SVGEGT. This CDR3 is CASSHIAVTDTQYF. CDR3 coding DNA: TGTGCCAGCAGCCATATAGCAGTCACAGATACGCAGTATTTT.

This clonotype was observed many times. The chain recombines TRBV28 with TRBJ2-7, with 7 positions matching TRBD2. The ends lost 6 bases at V and 3 bases at J; junction bases unmatched: 5. CDR1 is MDHEN, CDR2 SYDVKM, per germline. The CDR3 sequence is 13 residues long. CDR3 loop: CASRAGRDYEQYF. DNA of the CDR3: TGTGCCAGCAGAGCGGGAAGGGACTACGAGCAGTACTTC.

This clonotype has only a few counts. The chain recombines TRBV5-1 with TRBJ2-3; no firm D call. V was cut by 7 bases and J by 1 base, with 10 bases left in between. The CDR3 totals 13 residues. The germline V gene has CDR1 SGHRS and CDR2 YFSETQ. CDR3 in DNA: TGCGCCAGCGGGGTTGGGGGCACAGATACGCAGTATTTT. This translates into CASGVGGTDTQYF.

This clonotype is deemed medium-sized (0.01 to 0.1%). The CDR3 is CASRKDPSNEQFF. Written as DNA, the CDR3 is TGTGCCAGCCGAAAAGACCCCTCGAATGAGCAGTTCTTC. This sequence joins TRBV28 and TRBJ2-1, with D unclear. Germline CDR1 is MDHEN and CDR2 is SYDVKM. V lost 8 bases, J lost 7 bases, and 15 bases lay in between. There are 13 residues in the CDR3. The whole variable domain, filled in from reference TRBV28 and TRBJ2-1, reads DVKVTQSSRYLVKRTGEKVFLECVQDMDHENMFWYRQDPGLGLRLIYFSYDVKMKEKGDIPEGYSVSREKKERFSLILESASTNQTSMYLCASRKDPSNEQFFGPGTRLTVL.

V gene TRBV6-1 combines with J gene TRBJ2-3; a possible D gene is TRBD2 (6 bases). CDR3 length: 16 residues. From germline, CDR1 is MNHNS and CDR2 SASEGT. V was pared by 3 bases and J by 1 base, with 14 bases between. CDR3 sequence reads: CASSDQGGPGTDTQYF. In DNA, the CDR3 is TGTGCCAGCAGTGACCAAGGAGGGCCCGGCACAGATACGCAGTATTTT.

In this sample, this clonotype turned up many times. This sequence joins TRBV7-9 and TRBJ2-2; weak D call: TRBD2 (5 bases). The CDR3 length is 15 residues. V was shortened by 5 bases and J by 3 bases, with 13 bases between the two germline ends. Germline V lookup: CDR1 SEHNR, CDR2 FQNEAQ (reference sequence). CDR3 amino acids: CASSPGDGDTGELFF. The CDR3 DNA follows: TGTGCCAGCAGCCCCGGCGACGGGGACACCGGGGAGCTGTTTTTT.

At least ten counts were recorded for this clonotype. The chain is built from TRBV7-9 and TRBJ1-1; D gene uncertain. The V end was cut by 5 bases, the J end by 0 bases, with 10 bases between. Germline V gene sequence: CDR1 SEHNR, CDR2 FQNEAQ (reference sequence). This CDR3 spans 14 amino acids. CDR3 nucleotides: TGTGCCAGCAGCATGGACTGGCTGAACACTGAAGCTTTCTTT. Its translation: CASSMDWLNTEAFF.

This clonotype was seen many times. The chain recombines TRBV6-5 with TRBJ2-7, with TRBD2 identical over 9 bases. The CDR3 contains 15 residues. Germline V gene data show CDR1 as MNHEY and CDR2 as SVGAGI. Trimming at V came to 2 bases and at J to 5 bases, leaving 7 bases not matched to a gene. The chain's CDR3 is CASSYGGLAGNEQYF. The CDR3 nucleotides are TGTGCCAGCAGTTACGGGGGGCTAGCGGGAAACGAGCAGTACTTC.

This clonotype has just a few counts. The chain joins TRBV19 to TRBJ1-4; no clear D gene. Germline CDR1 reads LNHDA; CDR2 reads SQIVND (reference sequence). Trimming removed 6 bases from V and 2 bases from J, with 7 bases in between. The CDR3 has 13 amino acids. CDR3 nucleotides: TGTGCCAGTAGGGAGGACACTAATGAAAAACTGTTTTTT. This gives the protein CASREDTNEKLFF.

The table lists this clonotype with many counts. The chain uses TRBV20-1 and TRBJ2-7, with D perhaps TRBD2 (5 bases). Trimming removed 3 bases at V and 2 bases at J, with 17 bases between. Looked up from germline, CDR1 is DFQATT and CDR2 is SNEGSKA (reference sequence). There are 15 residues in the CDR3. CDR3 sequence: CSASPSSFRPYEQYF. CDR3 nucleotide sequence: TGCAGTGCTAGCCCCTCTAGCTTCAGACCCTACGAGCAGTACTTC.

This clonotype was seen repeatedly, ten times or more. The chain joins TRBV6-1 to TRBJ1-5, with 10 bases aligning to TRBD1. V lost 5 bases to trimming and J lost 3 bases; unmatched junction nucleotides: 4. From germline, CDR1 is MNHNS and CDR2 SASEGT. The CDR3 runs to 15 residues. CDR3 nucleotide sequence: TGTGCCAGCAGTACCGGGACAGGGGTCAATCAGCCCCAGCATTTT. This translates into CASSTGTGVNQPQHF.

This clonotype was recorded at least ten times. V and J are TRBV7-2 and TRBJ2-7; 9 nucleotides agree with TRBD1. This CDR3 has 17 amino acids. Germline CDR1 reads SGHTA; CDR2 reads FQGNSA. The ends lost 3 bases at V and 2 bases at J; junction bases unmatched: 11. CDR3: CASSLTVGRTGAYEQYF. CDR3 sequence (DNA): TGTGCCAGCAGCTTGACCGTTGGGAGGACAGGGGCCTACGAGCAGTACTTC.

At least ten counts were recorded for this clonotype. V is TRBV6-2 or TRBV6-3 and J is TRBJ2-3, with TRBD1 identical over 12 bases. Germline CDR1 MNHEY, CDR2 SVGEGT. CDR3 size: 15 residues. The V and J ends lost 6 bases and 5 bases, in that order; junction bases with no gene match: 6. CDR3 amino acids: CASSPGQGAGDTQYF. DNA of the CDR3: TGTGCCAGCAGCCCGGGACAGGGGGCGGGAGATACGCAGTATTTT.

This clonotype showed up many times. V and J are TRBV7-9 and TRBJ2-1; 9 bases fit TRBD2. The CDR3 totals 16 residues. V dropped 6 bases and J dropped 4; count of bases not matched to a gene: 10. Looked up from germline, CDR1 is SEHNR and CDR2 is FQNEAQ (reference sequence). The CDR3 sequence: CASSSPTSGSYNEQFF. The CDR3 DNA follows: TGTGCCAGCAGTTCCCCGACTAGCGGAAGTTACAATGAGCAGTTCTTC.

This clonotype was counted many times. The rearrangement joins TRBV19 to TRBJ2-5; 11 bases agree with TRBD1. The CDR3 runs to 15 residues. V trimming: 7 bases; J trimming: 4 bases; junction bases outside the gene matches: 8. From germline, CDR1 is LNHDA and CDR2 SQIVND (reference sequence). The chain's CDR3 is CASTEQGTGGETQYF. The DNA for the CDR3 is TGTGCCAGTACCGAACAGGGGACAGGGGGAGAGACCCAGTACTTC. Based on the CDR3 plus reference TRBV19 and TRBJ2-5, the full variable domain is DGGITQSPKYLFRKEGQNVTLSCEQNLNHDAMYWYRQDPGQGLRLIYYSQIVNDFQKGDIAEGYSVSREKKESFPLTVTSAQKNPTAFYLCASTEQGTGGETQYFGPGTRLLVL.

This clonotype was seen many times. The rearrangement uses TRBV11-2 and TRBJ2-1; D may be TRBD2 (7 bases). Germline V gives CDR1 SGHAT, CDR2 FQNNGV. This CDR3 region has 12 residues. V was cut by 3 bases and J by 12 bases, with 12 bases left in between. CDR3 loop: CASSFEGGRQFF. CDR3 bases: TGTGCCAGCAGCTTCGAGGGGGGGCGGCAGTTCTTC.

This clonotype was observed many times. At one end, the junction sequence differs from germline, possibly due to a read error. The rearrangement links TRBV4-3 to TRBJ2-7; 8 bases match TRBD1. Germline-derived CDR1 and CDR2 are LGHNA and YSLEER. The CDR3 is made up of 14 amino acids. CDR3 region: CASSRDRSSYEQYF. The CDR3 DNA reads as TGTGCCAGCAGCCGGGACAGGAGCTCCTACGAGCAGTACTTC.

This clonotype has a count of ten or more. This chain links TRBV11-3 with TRBJ2-2; D perhaps matches TRBD2 (6 bases). The CDR3 sequence is 16 residues long. The V end lost 1 base, the J end lost 1 base, and 10 bases lay between the germline ends. Per germline, CDR1 SGHNT and CDR2 YENEEA. DNA for the CDR3: TGTGCCAGCAGCTTAGCGGCGGGATTGAACACCGGGGAGCTGTTTTTT. The encoded protein is CASSLAAGLNTGELFF.

This clonotype occurred many times. This chain joins TRBV7-6 and TRBJ2-7, with D perhaps being TRBD1 or TRBD2 (6 bases each). CDR3 length equals 14 residues. CDR1 and CDR2 from the germline V gene are SGHVS and FNYEAQ. Trimming shortened V by 6 bases and J by 6 bases, and 18 bases separated the two germline ends. CDR3: CASSRGGGRSEQYF. Written as DNA, the CDR3 is TGTGCCAGCAGTCGAGGAGGGGGGCGAAGCGAGCAGTACTTC.

This clonotype has ten or more counts. V gene TRBV6-1 combines with J gene TRBJ1-2; 9 positions agree with TRBD1. Germline V gene lookup returns CDR1 MNHNS and CDR2 SASEGT. Losses at the gene ends were 6 bases for V and 5 bases for J; bases not matched to a gene: 7. The CDR3 covers 14 residues. Here the CDR3 reads CASRPTGGVYGYTF. CDR3 bases: TGTGCCAGCAGGCCGACAGGGGGGGTTTATGGCTACACCTTC.

This chain uses TRBV28 with TRBJ2-7; D is undetermined. Per germline, CDR1 MDHEN and CDR2 SYDVKM. The CDR3 runs 11 residues. Trimming removed 1 base from V and 6 bases from J, with 4 bases in between. The CDR3 region is CASSLFGEQYF. In nucleotides, the CDR3 is TGTGCCAGCAGTTTATTCGGCGAGCAGTACTTC. Filled out from reference TRBV28 and TRBJ2-7, the complete variable domain reads DVKVTQSSRYLVKRTGEKVFLECVQDMDHENMFWYRQDPGLGLRLIYFSYDVKMKEKGDIPEGYSVSREKKERFSLILESASTNQTSMYLCASSLFGEQYFGPGTRLTVT.

This clonotype was picked up a small number of times. The V and J genes are TRBV27 and TRBJ2-1, with D possibly TRBD2 on 5 matching bases. The CDR3 totals 14 residues. Between the trimmed V and J ends, which lost 5 bases and 1 base, there was a span of 9 bases. Germline V lookup: CDR1 MNHEY, CDR2 SMNVEV (reference sequence). CDR3 bases: TGTGCCAGCAGTATCAGCGGTTCCTACAATGAGCAGTTCTTC. Amino acid sequence: CASSISGSYNEQFF.

Remarks on this clonotype: A read error may be the cause here, since a much bigger clone is one base away. This chain uses TRBV7-2 with TRBJ2-2; 7 bases agree with TRBD1. J lost 4 bases, V lost 3 bases, and 17 bases had no gene match. This CDR3 is built from 19 residues. The V gene's germline CDR1 is SGHTA and CDR2 FQGNSA. The CDR3 loop reads CASSFTGQRTATSTGELFF. CDR3 DNA sequence: TGTGCCAGCAGCTTTACGGGACAGCGAACTGCAACTTCCACCGGGGAGCTGTTTTTT.

This clonotype was detected ten times or more. The chain carries TRBV19 and TRBJ1-2; TRBD1 aligns across 10 bases. Germline lookup yields CDR1 LNHDA and CDR2 SQIVND (reference sequence). This CDR3 contains 15 residues. V was clipped by 4 bases and J by 3 bases; unmatched bases: 5. CDR3 region: CASSTDRGRYYGYTF. The CDR3 region has the DNA TGTGCCAGTAGTACCGACAGGGGGCGTTACTATGGCTACACCTTC.

This clonotype has a count of ten or more. CDR3 nucleotide sequence: TGTGCCAGCAGTCCCCTATCGGACAACCTTGGCTACACCTTC. Its translation: CASSPLSDNLGYTF. The V and J genes are TRBV12-3 or TRBV12-4 and TRBJ1-2; TRBD1 is a possible D gene (5 bases). V dropped 5 bases and J dropped 7 bases, with 17 bases sitting between them. This CDR3 spans 14 amino acids.